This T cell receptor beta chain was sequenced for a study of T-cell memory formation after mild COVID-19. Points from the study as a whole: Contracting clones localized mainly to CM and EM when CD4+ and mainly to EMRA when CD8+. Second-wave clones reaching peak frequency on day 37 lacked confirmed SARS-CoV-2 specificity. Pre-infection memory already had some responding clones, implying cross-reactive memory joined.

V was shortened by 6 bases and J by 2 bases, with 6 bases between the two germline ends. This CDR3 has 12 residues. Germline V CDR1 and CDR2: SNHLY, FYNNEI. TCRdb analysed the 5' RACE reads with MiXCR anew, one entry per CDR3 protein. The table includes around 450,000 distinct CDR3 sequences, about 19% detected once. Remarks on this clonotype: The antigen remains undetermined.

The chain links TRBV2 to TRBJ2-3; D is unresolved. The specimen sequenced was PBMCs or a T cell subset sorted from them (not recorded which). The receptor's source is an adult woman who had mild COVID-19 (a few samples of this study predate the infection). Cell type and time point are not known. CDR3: CASSATTDTQYF. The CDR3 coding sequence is TGTGCCAGCAGCGCGACCACAGATACGCAGTATTTT.